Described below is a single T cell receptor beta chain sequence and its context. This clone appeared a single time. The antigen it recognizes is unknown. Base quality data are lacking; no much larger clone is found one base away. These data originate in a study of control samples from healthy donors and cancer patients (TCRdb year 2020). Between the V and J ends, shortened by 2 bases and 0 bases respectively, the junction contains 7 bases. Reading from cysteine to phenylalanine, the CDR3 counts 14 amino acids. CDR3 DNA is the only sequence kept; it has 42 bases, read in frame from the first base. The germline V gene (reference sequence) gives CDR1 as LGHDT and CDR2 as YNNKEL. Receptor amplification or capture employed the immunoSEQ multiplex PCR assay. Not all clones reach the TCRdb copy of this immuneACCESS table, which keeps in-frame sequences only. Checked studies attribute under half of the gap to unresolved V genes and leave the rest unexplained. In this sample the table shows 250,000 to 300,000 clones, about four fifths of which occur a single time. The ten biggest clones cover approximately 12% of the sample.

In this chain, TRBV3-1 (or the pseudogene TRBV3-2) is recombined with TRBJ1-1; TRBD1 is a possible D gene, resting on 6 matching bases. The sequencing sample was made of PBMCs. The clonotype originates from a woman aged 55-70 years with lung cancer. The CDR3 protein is CASSQTGMNTEAFF. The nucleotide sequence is TGTGCCAGCAGCCAAACAGGGATGAACACTGAAGCTTTCTTT.